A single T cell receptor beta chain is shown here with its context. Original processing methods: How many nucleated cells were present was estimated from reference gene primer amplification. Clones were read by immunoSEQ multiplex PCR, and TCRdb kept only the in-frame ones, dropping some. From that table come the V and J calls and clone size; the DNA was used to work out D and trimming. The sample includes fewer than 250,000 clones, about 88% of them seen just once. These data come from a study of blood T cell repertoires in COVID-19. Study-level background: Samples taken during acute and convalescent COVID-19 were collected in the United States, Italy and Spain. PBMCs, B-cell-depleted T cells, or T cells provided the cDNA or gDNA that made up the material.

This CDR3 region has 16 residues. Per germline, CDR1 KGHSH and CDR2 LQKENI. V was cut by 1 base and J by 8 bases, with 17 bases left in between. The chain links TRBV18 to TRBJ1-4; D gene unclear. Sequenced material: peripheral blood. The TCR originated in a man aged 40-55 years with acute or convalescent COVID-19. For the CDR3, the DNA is TGTGCCAGCTCACCACTGTCAAGCGGATCGGTAGAAAAACTGTTTTTT. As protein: CASSPLSSGSVEKLFF.